These T cell receptor beta chains were read from a single sample in a study of blood T cells in healthy people across ages. Via MiXCR, TCRdb re-called the 5' RACE reads, giving one row per CDR3 protein. In the table there are more than 650,000 distinct CDR3 sequences, 20% to 25% of which are singletons. The sequenced material came from blood. These receptors all stem from a man aged 70 or older in good health. Both conserved end residues are part of each CDR3. Clone sizes are given selectively: once, few, many, or a class where the clone is expanded.

v_call: TRBV7-9
clone_size: NA
cdr3_aa: CASSLAREADIQYF

v_call: TRBV12-3/TRBV12-4
clone_size: NA
cdr3_aa: CASTTGGQRVYTF

v_call: TRBV5-6
clone_size: few
cdr3_aa: CASSLWETDTQYF

v_call: TRBV3-1
clone_size: NA
cdr3_aa: CASSSRTVGYQETQYF

v_call: TRBV11-3
clone_size: NA
cdr3_aa: CASSLGPGYNEQFF

v_call: TRBV11-2
clone_size: few
cdr3_aa: CASSLDPRGRGEQYF

v_call: TRBV12-3/TRBV12-4
clone_size: NA
cdr3_aa: CASSLGEQVLKPQHF

v_call: TRBV18
clone_size: NA
cdr3_aa: CASSPGPGMNTEAFF

v_call: TRBV10-2
clone_size: many
cdr3_aa: CASSEGGGFEQFF

v_call: TRBV28
clone_size: NA
cdr3_aa: CVSSPFGGVAFF

v_call: TRBV2
clone_size: NA
cdr3_aa: CASTGSLASNQPQHF

v_call: TRBV2
clone_size: few
cdr3_aa: CASKGGGQPQHF

v_call: TRBV12-3/TRBV12-4
clone_size: NA
cdr3_aa: CATEWSGGWTPLHF

v_call: TRBV29-1
clone_size: few
cdr3_aa: CSVEDPGGWVVEQFF

v_call: TRBV6-5
clone_size: few
cdr3_aa: CASSRHQTTKNIQYF

v_call: TRBV20-1
clone_size: NA
cdr3_aa: CSAPSQGGAREKLFF

v_call: TRBV5-1
clone_size: once
cdr3_aa: CASSFISADTQYF

v_call: TRBV5-1
clone_size: few
cdr3_aa: CASSLGSGRGTDTQYF

v_call: TRBV29-1
clone_size: NA
cdr3_aa: CSVDGAGGTDTQYF

v_call: TRBV5-6
clone_size: NA
cdr3_aa: CASSLRGAREKLFF

v_call: TRBV7-6
clone_size: few
cdr3_aa: CASSDLIPSNEQFF

v_call: TRBV27
clone_size: few
cdr3_aa: CASSPWIAVQETQYF

v_call: TRBV7-2
clone_size: NA
cdr3_aa: CASSYRGRADTQYF

v_call: TRBV7-9
clone_size: NA
cdr3_aa: CASSLATSGGDTQYF

v_call: TRBV5-4
clone_size: few
cdr3_aa: CASSRTTGNTEAFF

v_call: TRBV12-3/TRBV12-4
clone_size: NA
cdr3_aa: CASKKGHATPYNEQFF

v_call: TRBV20-1
clone_size: few
cdr3_aa: CSAPKGGSGANVLTF

v_call: TRBV29-1
clone_size: many
cdr3_aa: CSGKGLAGGHTDTQYF

v_call: TRBV20-1
clone_size: few
cdr3_aa: CSARDLGPLAGNADTQYF

v_call: TRBV7-2
clone_size: few
cdr3_aa: CASSLNGGEAAFF

v_call: TRBV11-3
clone_size: NA
cdr3_aa: CASSSLWVWTGGRSSYNEQFF

v_call: TRBV6-1
clone_size: few
cdr3_aa: CATHNRVGGYTF

v_call: TRBV6-5
clone_size: NA
cdr3_aa: CVSSYDGGRYNEQFF

v_call: TRBV20-1
clone_size: few
cdr3_aa: CSASWAETDTQYF

v_call: TRBV30
clone_size: few
cdr3_aa: CACRRQGGFYQETQYF

v_call: TRBV3-1
clone_size: NA
cdr3_aa: CASSQVPNTDTQYF

v_call: TRBV2
clone_size: few
cdr3_aa: CASRDRLYSNQPQHF

v_call: TRBV7-6
clone_size: NA
cdr3_aa: CASSPPLGNYGYTF

v_call: TRBV27
clone_size: NA
cdr3_aa: CASSILAGGLETQYF

v_call: TRBV25-1
clone_size: NA
cdr3_aa: CASRMADGEQFF

v_call: TRBV12-3/TRBV12-4
clone_size: NA
cdr3_aa: CATTGWAAGANVLTF

v_call: TRBV7-9
clone_size: NA
cdr3_aa: CASSPDRATAPLHF

v_call: TRBV28
clone_size: few
cdr3_aa: CASSPRARGGSYNEQFF

v_call: TRBV20-1
clone_size: few
cdr3_aa: CSARDATKGETQYF

v_call: TRBV25-1
clone_size: NA
cdr3_aa: CASSDPTRGQTEAFF

v_call: TRBV9
clone_size: NA
cdr3_aa: CASSVGGTGVWNEQFF

v_call: TRBV20-1
clone_size: NA
cdr3_aa: CSAIERAQETQYF

v_call: TRBV11-2
clone_size: few
cdr3_aa: CASSRPGTGYGYTF

v_call: TRBV20-1
clone_size: NA
cdr3_aa: CSARNLQEQYF

v_call: TRBV6-5
clone_size: NA
cdr3_aa: CASRITTLSTEAFF